This T cell receptor (beta chain) was identified during a study of T-cell reconstitution after alpha-beta-depleted transplantation in children (dated by TCRdb to the mid-2010s). Study-wide context: Using TCR repertoire profiling, the study quantitatively followed how T-cell immune reconstitution unfolded in children after TCRalphabeta/CD19-depleted allogeneic hematopoietic cell transplantation. Study-level results and caveats: The apparently early alphabetaT-cell count recovery about two months after transplant was reportedly dependent on only several hundred rapidly expanded clones derived from non-depleted graft cells. Hyperexpanded clone frequencies declined over subsequent months; after one year, T-cell counts and TCRbeta diversity were mostly attributed to newly produced T cells. The high TCRbeta diversity at day 60 in some patients was ascribed to recipient T cells and intrathymic progenitors that had survived conditioning.

The receptor library was made with PCR. TCRdb lists the instrument as Illumina HiSeq 2500. TCR libraries were prepared with molecular barcoding, using unique molecular identifiers to normalize TCRbeta repertoire quantification. The public reads were run again by TCRdb, first through fastp at Q25 and then through MiXCR, and only productive beta chains were kept. Each entry merges the rows of one CDR3 protein and shows their most common DNA and genes. The sample contains 250,000 to 300,000 distinct CDR3 sequences, 10% of them found a single time. The ten most abundant clones make up around 7.5% of the sample. This clonotype was seen at least ten times. This receptor's antigen is unknown. No much larger clone exists at a distance of one base, and base qualities are not known. The treatment or condition label, as the study defines it: allogeneic hematopoietic cell transplantation with graft depleted of TCRalphabeta T cells and CD19 B cells. The transplant recipients were children given TCRalphabeta/CD19-depleted allogeneic hematopoietic cell grafts.

The CDR3 numbers 13 residues from cysteine through phenylalanine. Only CDR3 DNA is held: 39 bases, read in frame from base 1. Here V drops 3 bases and J drops 6 bases, and the junction holds 7 bases not matched to any gene. The germline V gene (reference sequence) gives CDR1 as DFQATT and CDR2 as SNEGSKA. The material sequenced was PBMCs, taken before TCRalphabeta/CD19-depleted stem cell transplant. The chain employs TRBV20-1 and TRBJ2-7; 8 of the junction bases match TRBD1. The source is a boy younger than two with acute myeloid leukemia, due to receive a stem cell transplant. The CDR3 protein: CSARAATGVEQYF. Here is the DNA: TGCAGTGCTAGGGCCGCGACAGGGGTCGAGCAGTACTTC.